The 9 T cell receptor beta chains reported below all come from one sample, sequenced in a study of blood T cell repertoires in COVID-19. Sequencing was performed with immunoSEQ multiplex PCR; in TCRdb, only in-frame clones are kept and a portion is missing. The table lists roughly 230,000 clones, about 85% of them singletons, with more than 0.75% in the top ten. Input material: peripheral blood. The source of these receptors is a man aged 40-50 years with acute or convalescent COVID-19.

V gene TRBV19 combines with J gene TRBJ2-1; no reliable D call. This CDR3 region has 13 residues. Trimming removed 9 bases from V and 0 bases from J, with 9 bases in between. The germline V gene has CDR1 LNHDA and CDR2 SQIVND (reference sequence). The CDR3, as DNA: TGTGCCAGCCTACAGAGCTCCTACAATGAGCAGTTCTTC. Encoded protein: CASLQSSYNEQFF.

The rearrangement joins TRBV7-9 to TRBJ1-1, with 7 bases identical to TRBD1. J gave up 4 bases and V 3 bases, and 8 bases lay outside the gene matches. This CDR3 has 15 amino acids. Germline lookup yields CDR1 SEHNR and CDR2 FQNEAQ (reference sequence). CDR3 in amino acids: CASSLLEGAGTEAFF. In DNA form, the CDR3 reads TGTGCCAGCAGCTTGTTGGAGGGGGCAGGCACTGAAGCTTTCTTT.

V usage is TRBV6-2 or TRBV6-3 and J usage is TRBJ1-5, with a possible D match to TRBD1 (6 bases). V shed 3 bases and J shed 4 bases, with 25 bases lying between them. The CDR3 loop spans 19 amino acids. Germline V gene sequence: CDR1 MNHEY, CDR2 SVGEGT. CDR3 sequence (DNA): TGTGCCAGCAGTTATCTGGACAGACTGTCCCGGTCGAGTAATCAGCCCCAGCATTTT. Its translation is CASSYLDRLSRSSNQPQHF.

The CDR3 nucleotides are TGTGCCAGCAGCTTGGCCGCACAGGGGGAGACCCAGTACTTC. Amino acids: CASSLAAQGETQYF. The chain employs TRBV5-4 and TRBJ2-5, with TRBD1 matching over 7 bases. Trimming cost V 0 bases and J 5 bases; bases outside gene matches: 4. CDR3 size: 14 residues. Germline V gene data show CDR1 as SGHNT and CDR2 as YYREEE (reference sequence).

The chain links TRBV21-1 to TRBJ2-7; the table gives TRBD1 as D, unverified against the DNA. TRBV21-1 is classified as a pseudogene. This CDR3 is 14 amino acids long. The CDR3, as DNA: TGTGCCAGCAGCTTACGGGACAGGGATTACGAGCAGTACTTC. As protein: CASSLRDRDYEQYF.

CDR3 region: CSVEERVGTEAFF. The CDR3 DNA reads as TGCAGCGTTGAAGAGAGGGTGGGGACTGAAGCTTTCTTT. The chain combines TRBV29-1 with TRBJ1-1; unclear D gene. The CDR3 runs to 13 residues. The V gene's germline CDR1 is SQVTM and CDR2 ANQGSEA. Deletions cut 0 bases from V and 5 bases from J, with 10 bases between.

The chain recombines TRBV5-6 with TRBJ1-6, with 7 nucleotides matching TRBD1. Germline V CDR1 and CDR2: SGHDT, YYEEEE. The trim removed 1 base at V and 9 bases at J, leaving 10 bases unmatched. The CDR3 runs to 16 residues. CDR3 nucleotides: TGTGCCAGCAGCTTGTTCGAAGGGGGCATAGGTTCACCCCTCCACTTT. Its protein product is CASSLFEGGIGSPLHF.

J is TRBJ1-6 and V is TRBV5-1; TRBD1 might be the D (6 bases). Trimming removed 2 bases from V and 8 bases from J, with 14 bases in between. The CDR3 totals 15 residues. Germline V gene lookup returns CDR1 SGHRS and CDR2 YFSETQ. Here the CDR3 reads CASSFRSGADSPLHF. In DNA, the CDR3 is TGCGCCAGCAGCTTTAGGTCAGGGGCTGATTCACCCCTCCACTTT. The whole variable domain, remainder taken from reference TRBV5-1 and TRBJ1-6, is KAGVTQTPRYLIKTRGQQVTLSCSPISGHRSVSWYQQTPGQGLQFLFEYFSETQRNKGNFPGRFSGRQFSNSRSEMNVSTLELGDSALYLCASSFRSGADSPLHFGNGTRLTVT.

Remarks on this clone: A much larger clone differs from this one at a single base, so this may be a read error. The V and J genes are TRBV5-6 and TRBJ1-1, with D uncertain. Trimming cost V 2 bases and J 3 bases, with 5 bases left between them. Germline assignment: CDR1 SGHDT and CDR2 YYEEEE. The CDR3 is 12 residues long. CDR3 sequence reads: CASSLGDTEAFF. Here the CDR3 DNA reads TGTGCCAGCAGCTTAGGAGACACTGAAGCTTTCTTT.